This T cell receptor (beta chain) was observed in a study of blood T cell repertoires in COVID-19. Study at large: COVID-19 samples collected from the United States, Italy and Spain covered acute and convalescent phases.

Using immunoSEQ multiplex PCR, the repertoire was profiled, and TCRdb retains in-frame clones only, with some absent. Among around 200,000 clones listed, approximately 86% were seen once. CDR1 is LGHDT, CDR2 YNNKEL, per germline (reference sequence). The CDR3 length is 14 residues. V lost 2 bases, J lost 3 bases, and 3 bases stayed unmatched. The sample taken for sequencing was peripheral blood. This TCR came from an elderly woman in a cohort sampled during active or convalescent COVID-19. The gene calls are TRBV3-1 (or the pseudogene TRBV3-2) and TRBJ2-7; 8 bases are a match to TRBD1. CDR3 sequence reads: CASSQLDRDYEQYF. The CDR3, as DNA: TGTGCCAGCAGCCAATTGGACAGGGACTACGAGCAGTACTTC.